The entry below gives a single T cell receptor (beta chain) sequence along with its context. What antigen it recognizes has not been identified. Qualities for individual bases were not recorded, and no much larger clone is one base off. One collaborating source in Seattle enrolled patients during active infection and followed them longitudinally through the course of disease. Collaborating institutions collected whole blood in K2EDTA tubes following their own protocols. For TCRbeta analysis, collaborators shipped samples in one of three forms: frozen whole blood, isolated PBMCs, or DNA extracted from either of those sample types. The data stem from a study of blood T cell repertoires in COVID-19 (dated by TCRdb to the early 2020s). As for the study more broadly: Collaborator samples came from the United States, Italy and Spain and covered acute and convalescent phases of COVID-19. HLA class I and class II types, where available, came from metadata supplied by the sample provider rather than from assay-based typing. Samples were obtained from the ongoing ImmuneRACE study (first 160 participants) and from about 1,300 subjects provided by 6 global collaborators. The sample metadata nearly always contained a de-identified subject ID, COVID-19 status, age in years and sex. Deeply sampled blood TCRbeta repertoires from subjects exposed to, actively infected with, or recovered from COVID-19 were included in the dataset. A freely available public database, intended as a resource for researchers studying the immune response to SARS-CoV-2, is where the repertoires were released. The prospective study material was composed of cDNA or gDNA derived from T cells, B-cell-depleted T cells, or PBMCs.

General findings and caveats noted by the study authors: Clinical and demographic metadata were provided uncurated, with the amount varying by source and participant.

TCRbeta CDR3 regions were amplified from genomic DNA using the immunoSEQ Assay, a bias-controlled multiplex PCR. The paper's data handling went like this. Nucleated cell counts per sample were estimated from amplification of reference gene primers within the assay. Sequence reads were collapsed and filtered to measure the absolute abundance of every unique TCRbeta CDR3 rearrangement. For each sample, productive Simpson clonality was calculated by taking the square root of Simpson's diversity index across productive rearrangements. In its TCRdb copy, this immuneACCESS table keeps in-frame sequences only and misses some clones. Where compared with another copy, unresolved V genes explain less than half of these, and the others have no known cause. V and J calls and clone size are those listed in that table; D and trimming were worked out from the DNA. The sample table holds about 200,000 clones, of which roughly nine tenths were seen once. The ten biggest clones cover about 0.8% of the sample.

The germline V gene sets CDR1 to SGHAT and CDR2 to FQNNGV. The CDR3, from cysteine to phenylalanine, totals 14 residues. The CDR3 DNA has 42 bases and is translated from base 1. Germline trimming amounts to 3 bases on V and 5 bases on J, with 7 as the count of junction bases outside the gene matches. The rearranged chain carries TRBV11-2 and TRBJ2-7; 7 central bases correspond to TRBD1. This TCR derives from a man in his 60s with COVID-19, enrolled during active disease. What was sequenced was peripheral blood. The sequenced DNA: TGTGCCAGCAGCTTTCGACAGGGTCCCAACGAGCAGTACTTC. Its protein is CASSFRQGPNEQYF.